A single sample is the source of the 29 T cell receptor beta chains below, sequenced in a study of monozygotic twins with inflammatory bowel disease. Following a re-call of the 5' RACE reads, TCRdb has one entry per CDR3 protein and lacks DNA. The clone table shows about 420,000 distinct CDR3 sequences, with the ten largest holding around 2.3%. The specimen sequenced was blood. These receptors all come from a human donor with ulcerative colitis or Crohn's disease, or a healthy co-twin of an affected twin (not recorded which).

The chain couples TRBV5-1 to TRBJ2-6; TCRdb selects TRBD1, and the lack of DNA leaves this call unchecked. Germline CDR1 SGHRS, CDR2 YFSETQ. The CDR3 length is 17 residues. The CDR3 spells CASSFQSGVGGANVLTF.

CDR3 loop: CASRGGSHYNSPLHF. This chain joins TRBV2 and TRBJ1-6; TCRdb reports TRBD1, a call that lacks DNA to check it against. Looked up from germline, CDR1 is SNHLY and CDR2 is FYNNEI. The CDR3 is made up of 15 amino acids.

The genes are TRBV7-6 and TRBJ2-3; TCRdb selects TRBD2, and the lack of DNA leaves this call unchecked. Germline loops: CDR1 SGHVS, CDR2 FNYEAQ. The CDR3 runs to 18 residues. The chain's CDR3 is CASSSLNSGGAVADTQYF.

This rearrangement joins TRBV4-1 to TRBJ2-1; the D gene TCRdb calls, TRBD2, cannot be checked with no DNA. In germline, CDR1 is MGHRA, CDR2 YSYEKL. CDR3 length: 18 residues. CDR3 in amino acids: CASSQDRAGAVAYNEQFF.

The chain joins TRBV20-1 to TRBJ2-1. The CDR3 extends over 12 amino acids. Per germline, CDR1 DFQATT and CDR2 SNEGSKA (reference sequence). CDR3 sequence: CSARGVGVEQFF.

The rearrangement links TRBV20-1 to TRBJ2-7; TCRdb returns TRBD1, unconfirmable since there is no DNA. Looked up from germline, CDR1 is DFQATT and CDR2 is SNEGSKA (reference sequence). The CDR3 covers 15 residues. The CDR3 protein is CSANPMGTGSYEQYF.

The chain employs TRBV20-1 and TRBJ2-7; TCRdb gives TRBD1 as the D gene, but with no DNA this cannot be confirmed. The CDR3 loop spans 16 amino acids. Germline V gives CDR1 DFQATT, CDR2 SNEGSKA (reference sequence). The CDR3 reads CSARATRDRAWYEQYF.

This chain uses TRBV28 with TRBJ2-3. Germline V CDR1 and CDR2: MDHEN, SYDVKM. The CDR3 loop spans 14 amino acids. The chain's CDR3 is CASSLYQKTDTQYF.

The CDR3 loop reads CASRGDASGEKLFF. The chain uses TRBV2 and TRBJ1-4; the D gene TCRdb calls, TRBD1, cannot be checked with no DNA. Germline CDR1 reads SNHLY; CDR2 reads FYNNEI. The CDR3 sequence is 14 residues long.

V usage is TRBV5-1 and J usage is TRBJ2-7; TCRdb's assignment of TRBD1 cannot be checked, as there is no DNA. The CDR3 is made up of 16 amino acids. Germline CDR1 and CDR2: SGHRS and YFSETQ. CDR3 loop: CASSWAVDRAHYEQYF.

The chain employs TRBV18 and TRBJ2-5; the TCRdb D gene call, TRBD1, has no DNA to confirm it. Looked up from germline, CDR1 is KGHSH and CDR2 is LQKENI. The CDR3 runs to 15 residues. This chain's CDR3 is CASSQGQLLQETQYF.

The rearrangement links TRBV7-6 to TRBJ2-7; with no DNA, the TCRdb D assignment of TRBD1 cannot be verified. Germline V gives CDR1 SGHVS, CDR2 FNYEAQ. CDR3 length equals 13 residues. The CDR3 protein is CASGEGETYEQYF.

Here the CDR3 reads CASSQAMNTGELFF. The genes are TRBV4-2 and TRBJ2-2. Per germline, CDR1 LGHNA and CDR2 YNFKEQ. This CDR3 is 14 amino acids long.

The chain joins TRBV7-6 to TRBJ1-5; TCRdb proposes TRBD1, but this gene call is untestable without DNA. The germline gives CDR1 SGHVS, CDR2 FNYEAQ. This CDR3 region has 20 residues. This CDR3 reads CASSLRPGTGLKYSNQPQHF.

The chain carries TRBV19 and TRBJ1-6; the TCRdb call, TRBD1, lacks DNA for checking. This CDR3 contains 15 residues. The germline V gene has CDR1 LNHDA and CDR2 SQIVND (reference sequence). The CDR3 protein is CASSPQGSHHSPLHF.

The chain couples TRBV7-2 to TRBJ2-7; with no DNA, the TCRdb D assignment of TRBD1 cannot be verified. Germline CDR1 is SGHTA and CDR2 is FQGNSA. The CDR3 is 15 residues long. The CDR3 loop is CASSLYPAGAYEQYF. Looking up the rest from reference TRBV7-2 and TRBJ2-7 gives the full variable domain: GAGVSQSPSNKVTEKGKDVELRCDPISGHTALYWYRQSLGQGLEFLIYFQGNSAPDKSGLPSDRFSAERTGGSVSTLTIQRTQQEDSAVYLCASSLYPAGAYEQYFGPGTRLTVT.

The rearrangement joins TRBV18 to TRBJ2-7; TCRdb proposes TRBD1, but this gene call is untestable without DNA. Germline V gives CDR1 KGHSH, CDR2 LQKENI. This CDR3 comprises 13 residues. CDR3 amino acids: CASSPLGDREQYF. Using reference TRBV18 and TRBJ2-7 for the parts outside the CDR3, the full variable domain is NAGVMQNPRHLVRRRGQEARLRCSPMKGHSHVYWYRQLPEEGLKFMVYLQKENIIDESGMPKERFSAEFPKEGPSILRIQQVVRGDSAAYFCASSPLGDREQYFGPGTRLTVT.

The chain recombines TRBV20-1 with TRBJ2-7. Germline V gene sequence: CDR1 DFQATT, CDR2 SNEGSKA (reference sequence). The CDR3 contains 12 residues. CDR3 loop: CSARGGDYEQYF.

The CDR3 is CASTSPGGGGELFF. J is TRBJ2-2 and V is TRBV27; TCRdb returns TRBD1, unconfirmable since there is no DNA. The length of the CDR3 is 14 residues. Germline lookup yields CDR1 MNHEY and CDR2 SMNVEV (reference sequence).

The chain combines TRBV30 with TRBJ2-2. CDR1 and CDR2 (germline): GTSNPN, SVGIG (reference sequence). This CDR3 comprises 13 residues. The CDR3 region is CAWRVLNTGELFF.

The chain joins TRBV21-1 to TRBJ2-1; TCRdb selects TRBD2, and the lack of DNA leaves this call unchecked. TRBV21-1 is termed a pseudogene. There are 19 residues in the CDR3. The CDR3 sequence: CASSKEGGRREWAYNEQFF.

CDR3 protein: CASSQSRRTGRHRETQYF. The rearrangement links TRBV23-1 to TRBJ2-5; TCRdb outputs TRBD1, but without DNA this stays unchecked. TRBV23-1 is noted as an ORF with a role that remains uncertain. The CDR3 contains 18 residues.

The chain uses TRBV7-2 and TRBJ2-1; with no DNA, the TCRdb D assignment of TRBD2 cannot be verified. Germline V gene sequence: CDR1 SGHTA, CDR2 FQGNSA. The CDR3 is 16 residues long. The CDR3 loop is CASSSQPGGLGDEQFF.

This sequence joins TRBV7-6 and TRBJ2-3; TCRdb selects TRBD2, and the lack of DNA leaves this call unchecked. The CDR3 runs to 14 residues. CDR1 is SGHVS and CDR2 is FNYEAQ in the germline V gene. This CDR3 is CASSPRAGLDTQYF.

The rearrangement joins TRBV4-3 to TRBJ2-7; as DNA is missing, the TRBD2 call by TCRdb cannot be tested. This CDR3 has 16 amino acids. CDR1 LGHNA and CDR2 YSLEER come from the germline V gene. The CDR3 protein is CASSQDRTSGTYEQYF.

The chain uses TRBV5-1 and TRBJ2-3; TCRdb outputs TRBD2, but without DNA this stays unchecked. Germline CDR1 SGHRS, CDR2 YFSETQ. The CDR3 is 15 residues long. CDR3 sequence: CASSLADPSTDTQYF.

The chain combines TRBV27 with TRBJ2-5; TCRdb's D call of TRBD1 is untestable without DNA. The CDR3 totals 18 residues. From germline, CDR1 is MNHEY and CDR2 SMNVEV (reference sequence). The CDR3 sequence: CASSLRRLSGAGQETQYF.

The V gene is TRBV27, the J gene TRBJ2-7. The CDR3 extends over 14 amino acids. Germline V gives CDR1 MNHEY, CDR2 SMNVEV (reference sequence). The CDR3 is CASQGRTGAHEQYF.

V and J are TRBV2 and TRBJ1-1. This CDR3 region has 16 residues. The germline V gene has CDR1 SNHLY and CDR2 FYNNEI. CDR3 sequence reads: CASSEARMAGNTEAFF.